The 7 T cell receptor beta chains below were found in one sample sequenced in a study of graft-versus-host responses after intestinal transplantation. This table comes from immunoSEQ multiplex PCR, and its TCRdb copy is limited to in-frame clones, with some not included. The sample has approximately 100,000 clones, roughly 86% seen once. The specimen comprised PBMCs, sampled 255 days after intestinal transplant. Receptors were obtained from a human patient who received an intestinal transplant, so some T cells may come from the graft donor.

The chain joins TRBV7-8 to TRBJ2-2; TRBD2 agrees at 7 bases. The CDR3 has 14 amino acids. V was pared by 11 bases and J by 2 bases, with 8 bases of the junction left unmatched. In germline, CDR1 is SGHVS, CDR2 FQNEAQ. The CDR3 loop is CAGGAGVNTGELFF. In DNA, the CDR3 is TGTGCCGGAGGGGCGGGGGTAAACACCGGGGAGCTGTTTTTT.

J is TRBJ1-4 and V is TRBV27; D may be TRBD1 (6 bases). CDR3 length: 14 residues. CDR1 is MNHEY, CDR2 SMNVEV, per germline (reference sequence). The V end lost 4 bases, the J end lost 7 bases, and 13 bases lay between the germline ends. DNA of the CDR3: TGTGCCAGCAGTTACAGACAGGCCGGTGAAAAACTGTTTTTT. As protein: CASSYRQAGEKLFF.

V usage is TRBV11-2 and J usage is TRBJ1-3, with 8 positions matching TRBD1. Germline CDR1 reads SGHAT; CDR2 reads FQNNGV. The CDR3 runs 13 residues. J was trimmed by 8 bases and V by 5 bases; bases with no gene match: 5. The CDR3 loop is CASSHRDRYTIYF. CDR3 sequence (DNA): TGTGCCAGCAGCCACCGGGACAGGTACACCATATATTTT.

The chain has TRBV29-1 and TRBJ2-7; possible D gene TRBD1, 6 bases. Germline V lookup: CDR1 SQVTM, CDR2 ANQGSEA. Trimming removed 7 bases from V and 3 bases from J, with 22 bases in between. The CDR3 sequence is 15 residues long. The CDR3 loop is CSGAAYRESGYEQYF. The CDR3 coding sequence is TGCAGCGGCGCAGCTTACAGGGAGTCTGGCTACGAGCAGTACTTC.

The rearrangement uses TRBV5-1 and TRBJ1-1, with D unclear. Germline V lookup: CDR1 SGHRS, CDR2 YFSETQ. V was trimmed by 3 bases and J by 3 bases, leaving 6 bases between them. CDR3 size: 12 residues. The CDR3 region is CASSYGDTEAFF. In DNA, the CDR3 is TGCGCCAGCAGCTACGGGGACACTGAAGCTTTCTTT.

J is TRBJ2-7 and V is TRBV6-1, with D perhaps matching TRBD2 (6 bases). The V gene's germline CDR1 is MNHNS and CDR2 SASEGT. V was shortened by 5 bases and J by 0 bases, with 14 bases between the two germline ends. The CDR3 is 15 amino acids. CDR3: CASSSEGGHSYEQYF. CDR3 coding DNA: TGTGCCAGCAGTTCCGAGGGAGGACACTCCTACGAGCAGTACTTC.

The chain couples TRBV7-9 to TRBJ1-2; 9 nucleotides agree with TRBD1. The CDR3 is 14 residues long. CDR1 SEHNR and CDR2 FQNEAQ come from the germline V gene (reference sequence). With 1 base clipped from V and 6 bases from J, the junction kept 3 bases outside the gene matches. The CDR3 reads CASSLGGQGDGYTF. The CDR3 nucleotides are TGTGCCAGCAGCTTAGGGGGACAGGGAGATGGCTACACCTTC.